Reported below is one T cell receptor (beta chain). Its antigen is unidentified. This sample was included in a study of T cell responses to AZD1222 COVID-19 vaccine. The CDR3 contains 15 residues. Germline lookup yields CDR1 MNHEY and CDR2 SVGAGI. The V gene lost 7 bases and the J gene lost 2 bases, with 12 bases spanning the gap. Assay used: immunoSEQ multiplex PCR; TCRdb lists only in-frame clones, some missing. The data show 120,000 to 150,000 clones, 90% to 95% seen once. Whole-study findings and limits: Clonal diversity was possibly underestimated, and the donors were mostly white British, with more females. Two AZD1222 administrations were followed by greater Spike-specific TCR breadth and depth.

The sequences come from peripheral blood, collected on day 0 of AZD1222 vaccination. The chain employs TRBV6-5 and TRBJ2-6; D not resolved. This TCR came from an adult in good health. CDR3 sequence reads: CASTPSEAGANVLTF. CDR3 coding DNA: TGTGCCAGCACCCCATCAGAGGCTGGGGCCAACGTCCTGACTTTC.